A single sample is the source of the 5 T cell receptor beta chains below, sequenced in a study of blood T cell repertoires in COVID-19. Libraries were prepared by immunoSEQ multiplex PCR; TCRdb keeps only in-frame clonotypes and omits some of them. The sample carries over 55,000 clones, 88% recorded once. The sequencing sample was made of peripheral blood. These receptors were taken from a human donor in a cohort sampled during active COVID-19.

The chain combines TRBV9 with TRBJ2-7; D not resolved. V gave up 3 bases and J gave up 6 bases, with 13 bases separating them. Germline CDR1 is SGDLS and CDR2 is YYNGEE. The CDR3 length is 13 residues. CDR3 protein: CASSDTSRGEQYF. The CDR3 DNA reads TGTGCCAGCAGCGATACCTCTAGAGGCGAGCAGTACTTC.

This chain uses TRBV27 with TRBJ2-5, with D tentatively TRBD2 (7 bases). This CDR3 is 15 amino acids long. Trimming pared 5 bases from V and 5 bases from J, leaving 18 bases between. CDR1 and CDR2 (germline): MNHEY, SMNVEV (reference sequence). CDR3 sequence: CASSLTPGGRETQYF. CDR3 nucleotide sequence: TGTGCCAGCAGTCTAACCCCCGGGGGGCGCGAGACCCAGTACTTC.

This chain joins TRBV9 and TRBJ1-1, with 7 bases that match TRBD1. This CDR3 contains 16 residues. Germline lookup yields CDR1 SGDLS and CDR2 YYNGEE. Germline trimming cut 2 bases from V and 0 bases from J; bases unmatched to any gene: 7. CDR3 residues: CASSVVTGTVNTEAFF. In nucleotides, the CDR3 is TGTGCCAGCAGCGTGGTTACCGGGACAGTGAACACTGAAGCTTTCTTT. Complete variable domain (other parts from reference TRBV9 and TRBJ1-1): DSGVTQTPKHLITATGQRVTLRCSPRSGDLSVYWYQQSLDQGLQFLIQYYNGEERAKGNILERFSAQQFPDLHSELNLSSLELGDSALYFCASSVVTGTVNTEAFFGQGTRLTVV.

J is TRBJ2-2 and V is TRBV5-1, with 10 positions matching TRBD1. Germline V gene data show CDR1 as SGHRS and CDR2 as YFSETQ. This CDR3 is 15 amino acids long. Trimming took 0 bases from V and 9 from J; bases not matched to a gene: 5. CDR3 DNA: TGCGCCAGCAGCTTGGCGGACAGGGGGGTTCGGGAGCTGTTTTTT. This sequence encodes CASSLADRGVRELFF.

V and J are TRBV13 and TRBJ2-3, with 8 bases lining up with TRBD2. Germline V gene sequence: CDR1 PRHDT, CDR2 FYEKMQ (reference sequence). The CDR3 totals 16 residues. With 4 bases clipped from V and 5 bases from J, the junction kept 11 bases outside the gene matches. The CDR3 DNA reads TGTGCCAGCAGCTACCTCTTGGCGGGAGGCATAGATACGCAGTATTTT. This codes for CASSYLLAGGIDTQYF.